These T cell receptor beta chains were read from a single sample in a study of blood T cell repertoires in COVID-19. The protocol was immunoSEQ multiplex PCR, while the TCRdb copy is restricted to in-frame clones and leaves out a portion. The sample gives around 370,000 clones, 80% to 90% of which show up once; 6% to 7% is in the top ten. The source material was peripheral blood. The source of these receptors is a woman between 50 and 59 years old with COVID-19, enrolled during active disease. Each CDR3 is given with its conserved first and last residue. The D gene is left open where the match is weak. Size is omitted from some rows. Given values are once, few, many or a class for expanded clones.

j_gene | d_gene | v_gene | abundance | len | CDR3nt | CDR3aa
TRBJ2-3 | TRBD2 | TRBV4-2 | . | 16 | TGTGCCAGCAGCCTCCAACCGGGACTACGGACAGATACGCAGTATTTT | CASSLQPGLRTDTQYF
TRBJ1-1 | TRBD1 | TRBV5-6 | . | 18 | TGTGCCAGCAGCTTGCTTGACGGGACAGGGGCCCGGAACACTGAAGCTTTCTTT | CASSLLDGTGARNTEAFF
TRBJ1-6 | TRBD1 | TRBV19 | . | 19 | TGTGCCAGTAGTATGGGGGCGACAGGGGCCAGCTCCTATAATTCACCCCTCCACTTT | CASSMGATGASSYNSPLHF
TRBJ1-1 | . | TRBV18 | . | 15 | TGTGCCAGCTCACCCAATCGGGGGATAGACACTGAAGCTTTCTTT | CASSPNRGIDTEAFF
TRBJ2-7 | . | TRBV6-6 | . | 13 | TGTGCCAGCAGTCAGCGGGTGAGGTACGAGCAGTACTTC | CASSQRVRYEQYF
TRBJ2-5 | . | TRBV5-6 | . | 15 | TGTGCCAGCAGCCGAGACAGGCTACGCGGAGAGACCCAGTACTTC | CASSRDRLRGETQYF
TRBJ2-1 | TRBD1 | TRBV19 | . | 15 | TGTGCCAGTAGAAAGGACAGGGGAATCTACAATGAGCAGTTCTTC | CASRKDRGIYNEQFF
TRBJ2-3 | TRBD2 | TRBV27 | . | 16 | TGTGCCAGCTCAAATCAGACTAGCACGGCACATTTGGGGCAGTATTTT | CASSNQTSTAHLGQYF
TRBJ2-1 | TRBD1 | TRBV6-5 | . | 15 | TGTGCCAGCAGTCGCGACAGGGGGCCTAACAATGAGCAGTTCTTC | CASSRDRGPNNEQFF
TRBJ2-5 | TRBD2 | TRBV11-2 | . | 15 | TGTGCCAGCAGCTTCTTAGCGGGACCCGGGGGGACCCAGTACTTC | CASSFLAGPGGTQYF
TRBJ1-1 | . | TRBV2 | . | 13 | TGTGCCACCGCGAAGAACAGGGAGACTGAAGCTTTCTTT | CATAKNRETEAFF
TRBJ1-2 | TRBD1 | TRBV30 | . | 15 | TGTGCCTGGAGTGCCATGGGACAGGGAGGGAGAGGCTACACCTTC | CAWSAMGQGGRGYTF
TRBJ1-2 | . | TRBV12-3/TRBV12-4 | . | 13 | TGTGCCAGCAAAGTTATTGGGGCGTATGGCTACACCTTC | CASKVIGAYGYTF
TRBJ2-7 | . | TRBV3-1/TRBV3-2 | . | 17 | TGTGCCAGCAGCCGATCCCGAACTAGGGGACTCTCCTACGAGCAGTACTTC | CASSRSRTRGLSYEQYF
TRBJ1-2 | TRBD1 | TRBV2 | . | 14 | TGTGCCAGCCTGAGTGGACAGGAAGTTCGTGGCTACACCTTC | CASLSGQEVRGYTF
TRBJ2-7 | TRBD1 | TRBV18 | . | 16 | TGTGCCAGCTCACCACGCGTGAGGGGGCGCGCGTCCGAGCAGTACTTC | CASSPRVRGRASEQYF
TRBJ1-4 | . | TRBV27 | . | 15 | TGTGCCAGCAGTTTAACCCAGGGGATGGGGGAAAAACTGTTTTTT | CASSLTQGMGEKLFF
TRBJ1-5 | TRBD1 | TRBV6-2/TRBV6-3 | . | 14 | TGTGCCAGCAGTGACGGGACAGGCAATCAGCCCCAGCATTTT | CASSDGTGNQPQHF
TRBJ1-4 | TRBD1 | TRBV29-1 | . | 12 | TGCAGCGTACAGGGGCCGGGGGAAAAACTGTTTTTT | CSVQGPGEKLFF
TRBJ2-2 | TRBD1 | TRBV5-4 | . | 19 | TGTGCCAGCACCTCGGGACAGGGCCTTCTCCTCGCGAACACCGGGGAGCTGTTTTTT | CASTSGQGLLLANTGELFF
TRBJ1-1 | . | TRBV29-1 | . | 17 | TGCAGCGTTGAACGTCGGGTAAGTTGGTACGAGGAAGGTGAAGCTTTCTTT | CSVERRVSWYEEGEAFF
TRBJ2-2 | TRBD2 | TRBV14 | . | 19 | TGTGCCAGCGCCACTAGATCGAGACTAGCGGGAGGAGGTTCCGGGGAGCTGTTTTTT | CASATRSRLAGGGSGELFF
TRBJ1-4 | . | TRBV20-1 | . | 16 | TGCAGTGCTAGTGACCCCCAGAGGGCAACTAATGAAAAACTGTTTTTT | CSASDPQRATNEKLFF
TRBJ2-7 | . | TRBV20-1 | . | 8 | TGCAGTGCTAAGGGGGGGTTCTTC | CSAKGGFF
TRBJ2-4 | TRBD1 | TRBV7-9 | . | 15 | TGTGCCAGCAGCCGCACGGACAGGGGCAAAAACATTCAGTACTTC | CASSRTDRGKNIQYF
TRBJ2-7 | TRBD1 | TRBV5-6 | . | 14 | TGTGCCAGCAGCTTGGGTTACAGGGGATACGAGCAGTACTTC | CASSLGYRGYEQYF
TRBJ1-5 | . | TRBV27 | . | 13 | TGTGCCAGCAGTTTATACTACAATCAGCCCCAGCATTTT | CASSLYYNQPQHF
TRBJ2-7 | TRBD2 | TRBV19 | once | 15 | TGTGCCAGTAGTATGGGTACTAGCGGGACTTACGAGCAGTACTTC | CASSMGTSGTYEQYF
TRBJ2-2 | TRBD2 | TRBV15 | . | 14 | TGTGCCACCAGCAGACGGGAGGGCACCGGGGAGCTGTTTTTT | CATSRREGTGELFF
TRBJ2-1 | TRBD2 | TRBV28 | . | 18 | TGTGCCAGCAGAGACGAGCCCGGGACTAGCGGGTATTACAATGAGCAGTTCTTC | CASRDEPGTSGYYNEQFF
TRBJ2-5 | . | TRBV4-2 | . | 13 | TGTGCCAGCAGCCAAGTCAGCCAAGAGACCCAGTACTTC | CASSQVSQETQYF
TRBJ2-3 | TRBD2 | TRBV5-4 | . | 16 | TGTGCCAGCAGCACTAGTCTAGCGGGGCGTACAGATACGCAGTATTTT | CASSTSLAGRTDTQYF
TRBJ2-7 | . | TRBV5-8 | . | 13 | TGTGCCAGCAGCTTGGCACTTGCTTACGAGCAGTACTTC | CASSLALAYEQYF
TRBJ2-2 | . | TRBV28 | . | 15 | TGTGCCAGCAGCACCGGGACACTGAACACCGGGGAGCTGTTTTTT | CASSTGTLNTGELFF
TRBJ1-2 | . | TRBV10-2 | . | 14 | TGCGCCAGCATCGGACAGTTAACTAACTATGGCTACACCTTC | CASIGQLTNYGYTF
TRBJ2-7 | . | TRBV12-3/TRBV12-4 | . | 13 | TGTGCCAGCAGTTGGACAATCAGGAGCGAGCAGTACTTC | CASSWTIRSEQYF
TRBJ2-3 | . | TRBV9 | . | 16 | TGTGCCAGCAGCGTAGTCGAAGGGGCGGGCACAGATACGCAGTATTTT | CASSVVEGAGTDTQYF
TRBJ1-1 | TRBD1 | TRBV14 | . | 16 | TGTGCCAGCAGCCCGGACAGGGGCCACCTGTGGACTGAAGCTTTCTTT | CASSPDRGHLWTEAFF
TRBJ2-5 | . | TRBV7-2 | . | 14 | TGTGCCAGCAGCTCATCGCGGGGCACAGAGACCCAGTACTTC | CASSSSRGTETQYF
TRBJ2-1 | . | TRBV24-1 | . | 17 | TGTGCCACCAGTGATGCCGCCACAGGGTTTACCTACAATGAGCAGTTCTTC | CATSDAATGFTYNEQFF